This T cell receptor beta chain stems from a study of CD8+ T cells in alopecia areata. Sequencing used cDNA as its template, made by extracting RNA and reverse transcribing it. The protocol was immunoSEQ multiplex PCR, while the TCRdb copy is restricted to in-frame clones and leaves out a portion. The data show approximately 100,000 clones, with about 60% seen just once and around 10% held by the top ten. In germline, CDR1 is MNHNY, CDR2 SVGAGI (reference sequence). The CDR3 spans 16 residues. The V end lost 6 bases, the J end lost 6 bases, and 22 bases lay between the germline ends. Study results and limitations: Scalp sequencing captures resident alphabeta T cells of normal skin too. Between patients, shared TCR sequences were less clear than in mice. This was possibly due in part to HLA diversity in the patient population. Affected lesional scalp, above all in alopecia totalis/universalis, was more clonal than normal scalp.

Sorting separated CD4+ and CD8+ T cells out of PBMCs. This clone was seen at least ten times. The antigen is undetermined. The clonotype was recovered from a human donor in good health. The chain uses TRBV6-6 and TRBJ2-3; a weak D match, TRBD2 (6 bases). Sequenced input: CD4+ T cells sorted from blood. In DNA form, the CDR3 reads TGTGCCAGCAGGCCCCGCCGGCGGGGTTGGGGGGATACGCAGTATTTT. Encoded protein: CASRPRRRGWGDTQYF.